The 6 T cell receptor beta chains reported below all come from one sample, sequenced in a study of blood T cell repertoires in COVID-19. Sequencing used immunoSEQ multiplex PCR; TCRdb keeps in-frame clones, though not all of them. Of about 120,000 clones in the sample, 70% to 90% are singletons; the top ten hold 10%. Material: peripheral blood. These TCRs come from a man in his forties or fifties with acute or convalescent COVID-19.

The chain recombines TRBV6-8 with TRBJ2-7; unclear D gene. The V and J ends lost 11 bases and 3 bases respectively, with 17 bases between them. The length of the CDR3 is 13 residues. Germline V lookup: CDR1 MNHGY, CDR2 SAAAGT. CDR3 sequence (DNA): TGTGCCCGCCCGGTGGTTGATATCTACGAGCAGTACTTC. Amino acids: CARPVVDIYEQYF.

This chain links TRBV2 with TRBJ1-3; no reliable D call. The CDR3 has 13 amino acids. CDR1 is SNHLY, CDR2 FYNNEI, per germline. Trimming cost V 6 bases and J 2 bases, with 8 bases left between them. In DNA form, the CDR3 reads TGTGCCAGCAGGGCCAATCCTGGAAACACCATATATTTT. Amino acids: CASRANPGNTIYF.

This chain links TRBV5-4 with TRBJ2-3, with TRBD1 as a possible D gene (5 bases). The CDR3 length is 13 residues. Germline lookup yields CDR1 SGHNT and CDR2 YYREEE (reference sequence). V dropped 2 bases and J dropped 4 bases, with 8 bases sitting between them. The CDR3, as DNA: TGTGCCAGCAGCTTCGACAGCGCAGATACGCAGTATTTT. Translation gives CASSFDSADTQYF.

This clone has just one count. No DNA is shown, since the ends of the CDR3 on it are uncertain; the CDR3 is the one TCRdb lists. The CDR3 is CASTPWGPGSGSRRLLNIQYF. V is TRBV12-1 and J is TRBJ2-4; no DNA check was done on the table's D call, TRBD2. TRBV12-1 is a known pseudogene. The CDR3 spans 21 residues, counting both ends.

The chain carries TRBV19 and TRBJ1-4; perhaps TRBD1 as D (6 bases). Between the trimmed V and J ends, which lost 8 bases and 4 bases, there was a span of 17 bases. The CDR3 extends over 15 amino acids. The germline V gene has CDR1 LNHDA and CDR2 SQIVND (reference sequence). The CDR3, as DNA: TGTGCCAGTTCCATTGTGGACAGTCTTAATGAAAAACTGTTTTTT. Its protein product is CASSIVDSLNEKLFF.

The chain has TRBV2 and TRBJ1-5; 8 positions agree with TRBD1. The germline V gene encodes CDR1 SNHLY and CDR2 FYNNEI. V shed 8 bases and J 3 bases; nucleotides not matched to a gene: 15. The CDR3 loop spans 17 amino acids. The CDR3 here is CASREFRGQGINQPQHF. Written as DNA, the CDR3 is TGTGCCAGCCGGGAATTTCGAGGACAGGGTATCAATCAGCCCCAGCATTTT.